These 3 T cell receptor beta chains came from one sample sequenced in a study of blood T cell repertoires in COVID-19. Assay used: immunoSEQ multiplex PCR; TCRdb lists only in-frame clones, some missing. The data show more than 150,000 clones, 86% seen once. Input material: peripheral blood. The receptors were gathered from a man aged 70-80 years with active or convalescent COVID-19.

This chain joins TRBV19 and TRBJ1-2, with a weak D call TRBD1 (5 bases). The ends were cut back, 5 bases at V and 0 bases at J, with 13 bases in the middle. The germline CDR1 and CDR2 sequences are LNHDA and SQIVND (reference sequence). This CDR3 has 15 amino acids. The CDR3 nucleotides read TGTGCCAGTAGTTCACCCGGACAAGCTAACTATGGCTACACCTTC. The encoded protein is CASSSPGQANYGYTF.

The J gene is TRBJ1-1, the V gene TRBV7-9, with TRBD1 identical over 7 bases. CDR3 length: 14 amino acids. Germline V lookup: CDR1 SEHNR, CDR2 FQNEAQ (reference sequence). After removal of 5 bases from V and 6 bases from J, the junction contained 9 bases not matched to a gene. The CDR3 protein is CASSEGDRNSEAFF. The DNA for the CDR3 is TGTGCCAGCAGCGAGGGGGACAGAAACTCTGAAGCTTTCTTT.

The rearrangement links TRBV25-1 to TRBJ1-1; D is possibly TRBD1 (5 bases). Trimming took 6 bases from V and 6 from J, leaving 14 bases between them. The CDR3 covers 13 residues. CDR1 is MGHDK, CDR2 SYGVNS, per germline. As DNA, the CDR3 is TGTGCCAGCAGCCGAGGCAGGGAGGCTGAAGCTTTCTTT. Translation gives CASSRGREAEAFF.